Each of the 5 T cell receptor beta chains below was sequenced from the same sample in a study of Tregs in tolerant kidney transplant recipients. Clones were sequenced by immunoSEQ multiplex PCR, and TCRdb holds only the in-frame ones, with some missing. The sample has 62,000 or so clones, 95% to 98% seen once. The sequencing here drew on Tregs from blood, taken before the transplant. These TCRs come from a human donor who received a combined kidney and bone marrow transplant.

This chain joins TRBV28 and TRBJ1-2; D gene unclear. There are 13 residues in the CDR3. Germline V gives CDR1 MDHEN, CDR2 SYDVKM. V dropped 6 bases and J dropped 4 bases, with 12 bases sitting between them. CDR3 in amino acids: CASSLRAIYGYTF. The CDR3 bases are TGTGCCAGCAGCCTCCGCGCGATCTATGGCTACACCTTC.

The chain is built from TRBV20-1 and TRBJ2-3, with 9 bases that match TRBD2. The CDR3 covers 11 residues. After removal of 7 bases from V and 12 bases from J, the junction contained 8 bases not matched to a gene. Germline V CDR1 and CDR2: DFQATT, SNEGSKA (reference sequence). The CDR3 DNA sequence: TGCAGTGTTGAACCGGGACTAGCACAGTATTTT. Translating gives CSVEPGLAQYF.

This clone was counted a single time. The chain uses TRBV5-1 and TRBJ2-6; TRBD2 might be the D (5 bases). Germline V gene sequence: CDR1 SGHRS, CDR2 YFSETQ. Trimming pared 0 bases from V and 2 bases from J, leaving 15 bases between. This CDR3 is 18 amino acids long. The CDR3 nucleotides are TGCGCCAGCAGCTTGGTTCGGGGAGAATCCCCTGGGGCCAACGTCCTGACTTTC. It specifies CASSLVRGESPGANVLTF.

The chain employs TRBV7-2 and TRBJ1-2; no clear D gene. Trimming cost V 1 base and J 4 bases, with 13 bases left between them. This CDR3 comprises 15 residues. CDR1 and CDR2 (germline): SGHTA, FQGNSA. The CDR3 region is CASSLVEQGGYGYTF. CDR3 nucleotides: TGTGCCAGCAGCTTAGTCGAACAAGGCGGCTATGGCTACACCTTC.

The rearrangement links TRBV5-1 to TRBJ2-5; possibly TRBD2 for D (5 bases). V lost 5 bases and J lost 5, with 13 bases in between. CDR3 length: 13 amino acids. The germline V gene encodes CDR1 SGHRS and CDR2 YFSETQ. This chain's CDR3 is CASRDFGRETQYF. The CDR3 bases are TGCGCCAGCAGGGACTTTGGCAGGGAGACCCAGTACTTC.